What follows are 9 T cell receptor beta chains derived from one specimen sequenced in a study of cytomegalovirus exposure and HLA in healthy donors. The study ran its PCR with 60 Vbeta and 13 Jbeta primers. Sequencing was performed with immunoSEQ multiplex PCR; in TCRdb, only in-frame clones are kept and a portion is missing. The table has approximately 110,000 clones, 79% seen once. The sample comprised PBMCs. All receptors derive from a woman aged 40 to 50 in good health and CMV-seronegative.

V is TRBV6-1 and J is TRBJ2-2; 8 bases fit TRBD1. The V segment lost 6 bases and the J segment 3 bases; nucleotides outside the gene matches: 3. This CDR3 is 14 amino acids long. In germline, CDR1 is MNHNS, CDR2 SASEGT. The CDR3 here is CASSPTGDTGELFF. CDR3 DNA: TGTGCCAGCAGCCCGACAGGGGACACCGGGGAGCTGTTTTTT.

In DNA form, the CDR3 reads TGTGCCAGCAGACAGGGGACAGTGGAGGGCTACACCTTC. Translation: CASRQGTVEGYTF. J is TRBJ1-2 and V is TRBV6-1; 7 bases map to TRBD1. V lost 6 bases, J lost 8 bases, and 9 bases stayed unmatched. CDR1 MNHNS and CDR2 SASEGT come from the germline V gene. This CDR3 contains 13 residues.

J is TRBJ1-5 and V is TRBV27; tentatively, D is TRBD1 (6 bases). The CDR3 consists of 16 residues. The V end was cut by 0 bases, the J end by 5 bases, with 14 bases between. From germline, CDR1 is MNHEY and CDR2 SMNVEV (reference sequence). This CDR3 reads CASSLSAGEKYQPQHF. In nucleotides, the CDR3 is TGTGCCAGCAGTTTATCCGCAGGGGAGAAGTATCAGCCCCAGCATTTT.

The chain couples TRBV6-5 to TRBJ1-6; D is unresolved. The germline V gene has CDR1 MNHEY and CDR2 SVGAGI. The CDR3 consists of 14 residues. V gave up 2 bases and J gave up 5 bases, with 7 bases separating them. The CDR3 loop is CASSYRVDNSPLHF. The CDR3 nucleotides are TGTGCCAGCAGTTACCGGGTCGATAATTCACCCCTCCACTTT.

The chain couples TRBV19 to TRBJ2-1, with 8 nucleotides matching TRBD2. The CDR3 sequence is 12 residues long. Germline CDR1 is LNHDA and CDR2 is SQIVND (reference sequence). Trimming cost V 9 bases and J 9 bases; bases outside gene matches: 7. The CDR3 region is CASSRGGGEQFF. The CDR3 nucleotides read TGTGCCAGCTCCCGGGGGGGCGGTGAGCAGTTCTTC. The full variable domain, its missing parts supplied by reference TRBV19 and TRBJ2-1, is DGGITQSPKYLFRKEGQNVTLSCEQNLNHDAMYWYRQDPGQGLRLIYYSQIVNDFQKGDIAEGYSVSREKKESFPLTVTSAQKNPTAFYLCASSRGGGEQFFGPGTRLTVL.

The rearrangement joins TRBV2 to TRBJ1-5, with TRBD1 identical over 9 bases. CDR3 length equals 14 residues. Germline assignment: CDR1 SNHLY and CDR2 FYNNEI. After removal of 6 bases from V and 7 bases from J, the junction contained 7 bases not matched to a gene. DNA of the CDR3: TGTGCCAGCAGGGGACAGGGTAAAGACCAGCCCCAGCATTTT. Its translation is CASRGQGKDQPQHF.

The V call is TRBV6-1, the J call TRBJ2-7; 14 bases fit TRBD2. Trimming removed 4 bases from V and 5 bases from J; junction bases left unmatched: 1. CDR1 and CDR2 (germline): MNHNS, SASEGT. The CDR3 contains 14 residues. The CDR3 DNA follows: TGTGCCAGCAGTGGGACTAGCGGGAGGAACGAGCAGTACTTC. This sequence encodes CASSGTSGRNEQYF.

This chain links TRBV29-1 with TRBJ2-2, with 7 bases aligning to TRBD1. The length of the CDR3 is 16 residues. J was trimmed by 7 bases and V by 0 bases; bases with no gene match: 11. Germline loops: CDR1 SQVTM, CDR2 ANQGSEA. CDR3 region: CSVEDEGQGENGELFF. Written as DNA, the CDR3 is TGCAGCGTTGAAGATGAGGGGCAGGGGGAGAACGGGGAGCTGTTTTTT.

The chain recombines TRBV29-1 with TRBJ2-1, with D possibly being TRBD1 (6 bases). From germline, CDR1 is SQVTM and CDR2 ANQGSEA. Deletions cut 6 bases from V and 2 bases from J, with 11 bases between. The CDR3 sequence is 13 residues long. The CDR3 region is CSVGATTYNEQFF. Here the CDR3 DNA reads TGCAGCGTGGGGGCTACCACCTACAATGAGCAGTTCTTC.